The clone carrying this TCR beta chain was observed a handful of times. The sample comes from a study of human T cells and chemical hapten exposure. TCRdb itself ran the RACE reads through MiXCR, one entry per CDR3 protein. The sample holds approximately 90,000 distinct CDR3 sequences, around 12% seen once. The V end lost 0 bases, the J end lost 0 bases, and 2 bases lay between the germline ends. The CDR3 is 14 residues long. Per germline, CDR1 SGHTA and CDR2 FQGTGA. The time point: patch test 1, 2 weeks after DPC sensitization. Treatment specified: therapeutic diphenylcyclopropenone sensitization with weekly scalp DPC.

The sample here was whole blood, taken in connection with sensitization to the hapten diphenylcyclopropenone (DPC). The TCR was taken from a woman in her forties with alopecia areata. Some clones in this sample may be carry-over from other donors' samples. V gene TRBV7-3 combines with J gene TRBJ2-2, with D hard to call. CDR3 in DNA: TGTGCCAGCAGCTTAACCTCGAACACCGGGGAGCTGTTTTTT. This translates into CASSLTSNTGELFF.